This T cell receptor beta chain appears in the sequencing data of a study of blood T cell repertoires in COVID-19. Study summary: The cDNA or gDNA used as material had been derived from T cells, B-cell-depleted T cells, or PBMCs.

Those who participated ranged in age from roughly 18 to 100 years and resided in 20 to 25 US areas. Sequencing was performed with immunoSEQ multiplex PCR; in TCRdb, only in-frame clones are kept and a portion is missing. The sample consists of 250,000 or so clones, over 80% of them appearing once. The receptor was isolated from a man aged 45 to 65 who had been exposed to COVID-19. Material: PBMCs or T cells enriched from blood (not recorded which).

In nucleotides, the CDR3 is TGCGCCAGCAGCTTGGTGTTAGGGGATAATGAGCAGTTCTTC. It yields the protein CASSLVLGDNEQFF. This chain uses TRBV5-1 with TRBJ2-1; TRBD1 might be the D (5 bases). V was clipped by 0 bases and J by 7 bases, with 11 bases between them. Germline V lookup: CDR1 SGHRS, CDR2 YFSETQ. The length of the CDR3 is 14 residues. The full variable domain, completed using reference TRBV5-1 and TRBJ2-1, is KAGVTQTPRYLIKTRGQQVTLSCSPISGHRSVSWYQQTPGQGLQFLFEYFSETQRNKGNFPGRFSGRQFSNSRSEMNVSTLELGDSALYLCASSLVLGDNEQFFGPGTRLTVL.